This T cell receptor beta chain was sequenced for a study of T-cell memory formation after mild COVID-19. 5'RACE with constant-segment primers built TCRalpha and TCRbeta cDNA libraries with UMIs. TCRdb re-derived calls from the 5' RACE reads in MiXCR, one entry per CDR3 protein. The sample records under 400,000 distinct CDR3 sequences, approximately 21% being singletons. Per germline, CDR1 LGHNA and CDR2 YNFKEQ. The CDR3 has 17 amino acids. Trimming took 0 bases from V and 2 from J; bases not matched to a gene: 6. This clonotype originated in an adult woman who had mild COVID-19 (a few samples of this study predate the infection). Cell type and time point are not known. Sequencing was done on a sample of PBMCs or a T cell subset sorted from them (not recorded which). V and J are TRBV4-2 and TRBJ2-1; 8 bases align to TRBD1. In DNA, the CDR3 is TGTGCCAGCAGCCAAGATACTTACAGGGGGGCCTACAATGAGCAGTTCTTC. Encoded protein: CASSQDTYRGAYNEQFF.